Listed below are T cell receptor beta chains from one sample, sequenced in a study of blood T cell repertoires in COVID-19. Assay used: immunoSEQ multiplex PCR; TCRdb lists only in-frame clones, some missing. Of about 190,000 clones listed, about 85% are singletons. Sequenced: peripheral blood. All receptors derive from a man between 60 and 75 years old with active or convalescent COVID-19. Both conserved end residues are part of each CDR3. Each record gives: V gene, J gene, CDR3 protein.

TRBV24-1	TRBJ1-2	CATSDNLQGADYGYTF
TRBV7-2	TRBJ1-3	CASSLEDTRNTIYF
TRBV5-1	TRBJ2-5	CASSLADRLMETQYF
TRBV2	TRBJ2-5	CASSLRRQRQETQYF
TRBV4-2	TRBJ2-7	CASSQERQGDEEQYF
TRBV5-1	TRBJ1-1	CASRIGGAGDTEAFF
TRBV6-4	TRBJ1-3	CASHRGLSGNTIYF
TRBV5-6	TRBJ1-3	CASSSVGTRGRLSGNTIYF
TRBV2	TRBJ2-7	CASSVSGGSSYEQYF
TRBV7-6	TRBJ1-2	CASSSGYRGLGGYTF
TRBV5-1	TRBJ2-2	CASSPRTSGPTGELFF
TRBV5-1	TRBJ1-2	CASSLRTGDDGYTF
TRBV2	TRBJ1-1	CASSNLGANTEAFF
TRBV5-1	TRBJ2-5	CASSHRLAGREETQYF
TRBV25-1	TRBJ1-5	CASNRDTRSNGPQHF
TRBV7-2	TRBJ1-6	CASSFRDRDNSPLHF
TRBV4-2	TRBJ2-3	CASSQHLGLAGAGGDTQYF
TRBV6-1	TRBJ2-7	CASSEAIRGEQYF
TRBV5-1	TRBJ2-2	CASSLTGETGELFF
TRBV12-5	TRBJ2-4	CASGPGQVAKNIQYF
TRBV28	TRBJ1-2	CASSFVGAYYGYTF
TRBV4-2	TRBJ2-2	CASSHGTSGATGVGELFF
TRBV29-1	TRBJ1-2	CSVESRRQAPNYGYTF
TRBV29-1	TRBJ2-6	CSVEAIPGANVLTF
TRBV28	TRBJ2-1	CASSTPQVSYNEQFF
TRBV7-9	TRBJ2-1	CASSLLSKTRDEQFF
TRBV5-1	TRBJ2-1	CASSSVGGNEQFF
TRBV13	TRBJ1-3	CASSRGDLSGNTIYF
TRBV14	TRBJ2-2	CASSPIKQGSNTGELFF
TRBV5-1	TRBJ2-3	CASSFGNGRVTDTQYF
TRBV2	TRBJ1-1	CASRVAGNTEAFF
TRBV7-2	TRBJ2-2	CASSLELLNTGELFF
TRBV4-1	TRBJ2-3	CASSQEIAGSTDTQYF
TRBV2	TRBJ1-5	CASRGLNSNQPQHF
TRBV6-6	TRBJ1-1	CASSPGQGANTEAFF
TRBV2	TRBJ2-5	CASRAHRDRGRETQYF
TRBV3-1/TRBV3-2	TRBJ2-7	CASSQQGPYEQYF
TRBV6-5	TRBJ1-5	CASREGQVGNQPQHF
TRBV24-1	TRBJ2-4	CATSDSYDKSQYF
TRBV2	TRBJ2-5	CASRPGLAGPLDF
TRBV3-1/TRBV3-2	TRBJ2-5	CASSPGGSGSQYF
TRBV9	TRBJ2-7	CASSAAAGTYEQYF
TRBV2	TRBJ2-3	CASIGGGADTQYF
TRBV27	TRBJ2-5	CASSLGPRRGQETQYF
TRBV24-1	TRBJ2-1	CATSDRYRGNNEQFF
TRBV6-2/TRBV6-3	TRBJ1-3	CASSYSSGPNGNTIYF
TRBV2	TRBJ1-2	CASEQGRLNYGYTF
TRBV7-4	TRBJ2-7	CASSFNRNYEQYF
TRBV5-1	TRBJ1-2	CASSPEGTVVYGYTF
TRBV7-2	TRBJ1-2	CASSLEQTANYGYTF
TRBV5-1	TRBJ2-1	CASSITSGTYNEQFF
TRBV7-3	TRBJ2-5	CASSFGGAGETQYF